One and the same sample provided the 17 T cell receptor beta chains below, sequenced in a study of long-term antiretroviral therapy in people with HIV. Sequencing used immunoSEQ v3.0 at survey level. Libraries were prepared by immunoSEQ multiplex PCR; TCRdb keeps only in-frame clonotypes and omits some of them. This sample yields 17,000 or so clones, of which roughly nine tenths are seen a single time; more than 7.5% belongs to the top ten. The material sequenced was unsorted PBMCs, taken 4.2 years after starting antiretroviral therapy. Source of these receptors: a man aged 45-65 years with HIV.

The chain uses TRBV5-1 and TRBJ1-6; 9 nucleotides align to TRBD1. In germline, CDR1 is SGHRS, CDR2 YFSETQ. J gave up 10 bases and V 4 bases, and 12 bases lay outside the gene matches. The CDR3 length is 16 residues. CDR3 bases: TGCGCCAGCAGCGCACTAACAGGGGGCCATGCATCACCCCTCCACTTT. Protein: CASSALTGGHASPLHF. The entire variable domain, with the rest obtained from reference TRBV5-1 and TRBJ1-6, is as follows: KAGVTQTPRYLIKTRGQQVTLSCSPISGHRSVSWYQQTPGQGLQFLFEYFSETQRNKGNFPGRFSGRQFSNSRSEMNVSTLELGDSALYLCASSALTGGHASPLHFGNGTRLTVT.

The V call is TRBV7-2, the J call TRBJ1-1, with D unclear. CDR1 is SGHTA, CDR2 FQGNSA, per germline. The CDR3 length is 14 residues. V lost 2 bases to trimming and J lost 3 bases, with 10 bases between them. The CDR3 here is CASSLKEGYTEAFF. CDR3 DNA sequence: TGTGCCAGCAGCTTAAAAGAGGGCTACACTGAAGCTTTCTTT.

The rearrangement joins TRBV5-5 to TRBJ2-2, with 8 bases matching TRBD1. J was trimmed by 0 bases and V by 5 bases; bases with no gene match: 3. Germline V gene lookup returns CDR1 SGHKS and CDR2 YYEKEE (reference sequence). The CDR3 is 15 residues long. The CDR3 coding sequence is TGTGCCAGCAGTCGGACAGGGACGAACACCGGGGAGCTGTTTTTT. This sequence encodes CASSRTGTNTGELFF.

The J gene is TRBJ2-7, the V gene TRBV7-6; TRBD1 agrees at 10 bases. V shed 2 bases and J 5 bases; nucleotides not matched to a gene: 6. Germline V gene sequence: CDR1 SGHVS, CDR2 FNYEAQ. CDR3 length equals 15 residues. CDR3 region: CASSLRAGQGHEQYF. The CDR3 DNA reads TGTGCCAGCAGCTTAAGGGCGGGACAGGGGCACGAGCAGTACTTC.

This chain joins TRBV27 and TRBJ2-3; D is uncertain. The CDR3 is made up of 13 amino acids. Germline V lookup: CDR1 MNHEY, CDR2 SMNVEV (reference sequence). The V end lost 1 base, the J end lost 1 base, and 3 bases lay between the germline ends. This chain's CDR3 is CASSLFRTDTQYF. The CDR3 DNA reads as TGTGCCAGCAGTTTATTTCGCACAGATACGCAGTATTTT.

V usage is TRBV6-6 and J usage is TRBJ2-7; 10 bases fit TRBD1. This CDR3 region has 14 residues. The J segment lost 5 bases and the V segment lost 6 bases, leaving 7 bases of the junction unmatched. Germline V lookup: CDR1 MNHNY, CDR2 SVGAGI (reference sequence). CDR3 nucleotides: TGTGCCAGCAGGCCGGGACAGGGGTTCAACGAGCAGTACTTC. It is translated as CASRPGQGFNEQYF.

The rearrangement uses TRBV25-1 and TRBJ1-4, with 8 bases identical to TRBD1. This CDR3 is built from 15 residues. The ends lost 2 bases at V and 1 base at J; junction bases unmatched: 0. Germline values: CDR1 MGHDK, CDR2 SYGVNS. The CDR3 protein is CASSEGQGTNEKLFF. CDR3 DNA: TGTGCCAGCAGTGAAGGACAGGGAACTAATGAAAAACTGTTTTTT.

This chain connects TRBV27 to TRBJ2-7; no clear D gene. This CDR3 has 15 amino acids. Germline values: CDR1 MNHEY, CDR2 SMNVEV (reference sequence). V dropped 2 bases and J dropped 3 bases, with 14 bases sitting between them. CDR3 sequence reads: CASSLAGYASYEQYF. The CDR3 DNA follows: TGTGCCAGCAGTTTAGCCGGGTATGCAAGCTACGAGCAGTACTTC.

CDR3 amino acids: CASSSTSGGAKNIQYF. The DNA for the CDR3 is TGCGCCAGCAGCTCTACTAGCGGGGGAGCCAAAAACATTCAGTACTTC. The chain links TRBV5-1 to TRBJ2-4; 11 positions match TRBD2. V gave up 3 bases and J gave up 0 bases; unmatched junction bases: 2. CDR1 and CDR2 from the germline V gene are SGHRS and YFSETQ. The CDR3 totals 16 residues.

The chain carries TRBV7-9 and TRBJ1-6; tentatively, D is TRBD1 (5 bases). The germline V and J ends were trimmed by 8 bases and 10 bases, with 12 bases remaining between them. The CDR3 consists of 12 residues. Germline values: CDR1 SEHNR, CDR2 FQNEAQ (reference sequence). The CDR3 DNA reads as TGTGCCAGCGAGGGGAATGGGTCACCCCTCCACTTT. Its protein product is CASEGNGSPLHF. The variable domain in full, completed from reference TRBV7-9 and TRBJ1-6, reads DTGVSQNPRHKITKRGQNVTFRCDPISEHNRLYWYRQTLGQGPEFLTYFQNEAQLEKSRLLSDRFSAERPKGSFSTLEIQRTEQGDSAMYLCASEGNGSPLHFGNGTRLTVT.

The chain links TRBV6-5 to TRBJ1-2; TRBD1 agrees at 9 bases. The germline gives CDR1 MNHEY, CDR2 SVGAGI. With V trimmed by 6 bases and J by 4 bases, 6 bases remained unmatched. This CDR3 region has 14 residues. CDR3 nucleotide sequence: TGTGCCAGCAGGTTCGGGACAGGGATCTATGGCTACACCTTC. The encoded protein is CASRFGTGIYGYTF.

This clone was observed a single time. This chain links TRBV5-6 with TRBJ2-1; 8 nucleotides agree with TRBD2. CDR1 and CDR2 from the germline V gene are SGHDT and YYEEEE. The ends lost 4 bases at V and 9 bases at J; junction bases unmatched: 3. The CDR3 covers 12 residues. CDR3 nucleotide sequence: TGTGCCAGCAGCGCCGGGACTAGTGAGCAGTTCTTC. It encodes CASSAGTSEQFF.

V and J are TRBV27 and TRBJ2-3; tentative D call: TRBD2 (6 bases). This CDR3 has 15 amino acids. Per germline, CDR1 MNHEY and CDR2 SMNVEV (reference sequence). With 4 bases removed from V and 5 bases from J, the gap between germline ends came to 16 bases. CDR3: CASSSGTSIVDTQYF. The CDR3, as DNA: TGTGCCAGCAGTTCCGGGACTTCCATAGTAGATACGCAGTATTTT.

The chain employs TRBV5-4 and TRBJ2-5; D may correspond to TRBD1 or TRBD2 (5 bases each). CDR3 length: 12 amino acids. Germline assignment: CDR1 SGHNT and CDR2 YYREEE (reference sequence). The V end was cut by 2 bases, the J end by 4 bases, with 6 bases between. The CDR3: CASSFGGETQYF. The CDR3 DNA is TGTGCCAGCAGCTTTGGGGGAGAGACCCAGTACTTC.

The chain has TRBV9 and TRBJ2-3; a possible D gene is TRBD1 (7 bases). The CDR3 covers 17 residues. Deletions cut 2 bases from V and 0 bases from J, with 16 bases between. The germline gives CDR1 SGDLS, CDR2 YYNGEE. The DNA of the CDR3 is TGTGCCAGCAGCGTGCCCAGGGGGGCGGGGAGCACAGATACGCAGTATTTT. Its translation is CASSVPRGAGSTDTQYF.

This clone was seen only once. In DNA form, the CDR3 reads TGTGCCAGTAGTCTCCGACCCTCGACCGGGGAGCTGTTTTTT. This codes for CASSLRPSTGELFF. The V call is TRBV19, the J call TRBJ2-2, with D unresolved. The germline gives CDR1 LNHDA, CDR2 SQIVND (reference sequence). The CDR3 has 14 amino acids. Trimming cost V 5 bases and J 5 bases, with 12 bases left between them.

This sequence joins TRBV5-8 and TRBJ2-7; tentatively, D is TRBD1 (6 bases). The germline V and J ends were trimmed by 3 bases and 5 bases, with 27 bases remaining between them. CDR3 size: 18 residues. CDR1 is SGHTS and CDR2 is YDEGEE in the germline V gene. The CDR3 DNA follows: TGTGCCAGCAGCTCCCCCACACAGGGTCGGACTGACAGCAACGAGCAGTACTTC. Protein sequence: CASSSPTQGRTDSNEQYF.